One sample yielded the 10 T cell receptor beta chains listed below, sequenced in a study of blood T cells in healthy people across ages. Primed by a sample-barcoded 5' primer and a J-beta primer mix, a second PCR proceeded for 7 to 11 cycles. TCRdb recomputed calls from the 5' RACE reads with MiXCR, one row per CDR3 protein. The table shows about 1.1 million distinct CDR3 sequences, with 30% to 40% occurring only once. The sample comprised blood. The receptors come from a young man in good health.

The chain has TRBV6-5 and TRBJ1-2; 8 nucleotides line up with TRBD1. The CDR3 runs to 13 residues. Germline V gene lookup returns CDR1 MNHEY and CDR2 SVGAGI. V was clipped by 2 bases and J by 4 bases; unmatched bases: 0. CDR3 protein: CASSYDRGYGYTF. In DNA form, the CDR3 reads TGTGCCAGCAGTTACGACAGGGGCTATGGCTACACCTTC.

This clonotype has a single count. The chain employs TRBV12-3 or TRBV12-4 and TRBJ2-3; D not certain. With 11 bases removed from V and 4 bases from J, the gap between germline ends came to 13 bases. CDR3 length equals 12 residues. CDR3 DNA: TGTGCCGCCACAGAGAGCGCAGATACGCAGTATTTT. Residues: CAATESADTQYF.

This clonotype was recorded only once. This chain links TRBV9 with TRBJ2-4; 7 nucleotides line up with TRBD1. There are 16 residues in the CDR3. V was clipped by 3 bases and J by 0 bases; unmatched bases: 6. CDR1 is SGDLS, CDR2 YYNGEE, per germline. CDR3 protein: CASSADRTLAKNIQYF. CDR3 DNA: TGTGCCAGCAGCGCGGACAGGACTCTAGCCAAAAACATTCAGTACTTC.

J is TRBJ2-4 and V is TRBV2; 7 bases line up with TRBD2. The end of the DNA aligns better with TRBJ2-5, so the J call may be wrong. This CDR3 has 15 amino acids. Germline V gene data show CDR1 as SNHLY and CDR2 as FYNNEI. The CDR3 reads CASSGGAGRRETQYF. CDR3 nucleotide sequence: TGTGCCAGCAGTGGGGGAGCGGGACGTCGGGAGACCCAGTACTTC.

This clonotype was observed a few times. This chain joins TRBV12-3 or TRBV12-4 and TRBJ2-7; 9 nucleotides agree with TRBD1. This CDR3 comprises 15 residues. The J segment lost 5 bases and the V segment lost 4 bases, leaving 9 bases of the junction unmatched. The CDR3 DNA sequence: TGTGCCAGCAGTTCGCCCGGGACAGGGTTCAACGAGCAGTACTTC. This translates into CASSSPGTGFNEQYF.

This chain connects TRBV5-6 to TRBJ1-1; weak D call: TRBD1 (5 bases). V dropped 0 bases and J dropped 11 bases, with 23 bases sitting between them. This CDR3 is 16 amino acids long. From germline, CDR1 is SGHDT and CDR2 YYEEEE. CDR3 in DNA: TGTGCCAGCAGCTTGGCCTATCCAGGGAGAACCGCGAGCGCTTTCTTT. Amino acid sequence: CASSLAYPGRTASAFF.

This clonotype was seen many times. V gene TRBV29-1 combines with J gene TRBJ1-2; D gene ambiguous. The CDR3 loop spans 13 amino acids. The ends were cut back, 4 bases at V and 8 bases at J, with 17 bases in the middle. Looked up from germline, CDR1 is SQVTM and CDR2 is ANQGSEA. This CDR3 reads CSVADIEKRGYTF. CDR3 DNA sequence: TGCAGCGTTGCAGACATCGAAAAAAGGGGCTACACCTTC.

The V and J genes are TRBV20-1 and TRBJ2-3; 15 bases fit TRBD2. The germline CDR1 and CDR2 sequences are DFQATT and SNEGSKA (reference sequence). The CDR3 covers 17 residues. After removal of 4 bases from V and 6 bases from J, the junction contained 11 bases not matched to a gene. As DNA, the CDR3 is TGCAGTGCTAATGGACGGACTAGCGGGGGGGCAAGGGATACGCAGTATTTT. Protein sequence: CSANGRTSGGARDTQYF.

The V call is TRBV6-2 or TRBV6-3, the J call TRBJ1-2; D uncertain. Germline CDR1 and CDR2: MNHEY and SVGEGT. The V and J ends lost 6 bases and 4 bases respectively, with 12 bases between them. This CDR3 has 13 amino acids. The CDR3 is CASRHSGGYGYTF. CDR3 sequence (DNA): TGTGCCAGCAGGCACAGCGGCGGCTATGGCTACACCTTC.

The rearrangement uses TRBV27 and TRBJ1-2, with 7 bases matching TRBD1. The CDR3 is made up of 11 amino acids. Germline V gene lookup returns CDR1 MNHEY and CDR2 SMNVEV (reference sequence). J was trimmed by 11 bases and V by 6 bases; bases with no gene match: 6. The CDR3 DNA is TGTGCCAGCAGCACGGGACAGAAATACACCTTC. Translating it yields CASSTGQKYTF.